These 13 T cell receptor beta chains originate from one sample sequenced in a study of cytotoxic CD8 clonotypes in ibrutinib-treated CLL (dated by TCRdb to the early 2020s). The sample's time point label, decoded: roughly 23 months on ibrutinib. Receptor amplification or capture employed the immunoSEQ multiplex PCR assay. TCRdb carries this immuneACCESS record with in-frame sequences only. Its versions omit some clonotypes, under half of them owing to an unresolved V gene in the studies checked, with the rest unexplained. Here the sample has about 160,000 clones; approximately 84% occur a single time. The top ten constitute less than 6% of the sample. Here the sequenced sample was PBMCs, taken after 24 months of ibrutinib treatment. The origin of the receptors is a human donor with chronic lymphocytic leukemia.

The CDR3 DNA reads TGTGCCAGCAGTTACTCATGGGGATTCGGCTACACCTTC. It encodes CASSYSWGFGYTF. This chain uses TRBV6-5 with TRBJ1-2; D is uncertain. The CDR3 runs 13 residues. Germline assignment: CDR1 MNHEY and CDR2 SVGAGI. V was trimmed by 0 bases and J by 8 bases, leaving 10 bases between them.

V and J are TRBV4-3 and TRBJ1-5; D unresolved. This CDR3 region has 16 residues. V was trimmed by 1 base and J by 1 base, leaving 11 bases between them. The germline CDR1 and CDR2 sequences are LGHNA and YSLEER. CDR3: CASSQALSLSNQPQHF. DNA for the CDR3: TGCGCCAGCAGCCAAGCTCTAAGCCTAAGCAATCAGCCCCAGCATTTT.

The chain employs TRBV7-2 and TRBJ2-1; 9 bases align to TRBD2. After removal of 5 bases from V and 7 bases from J, the junction contained 3 bases not matched to a gene. The CDR3 sequence is 13 residues long. The germline gives CDR1 SGHTA, CDR2 FQGNSA. CDR3 protein: CASSEGLANEQFF. CDR3 nucleotide sequence: TGTGCCAGCAGCGAGGGACTAGCAAATGAGCAGTTCTTC.

The CDR3, as DNA: TGTGCCAGCAGTGATAGCGGGAGTCGCATCAATGAGCAGTTCTTC. The encoded protein is CASSDSGSRINEQFF. The V gene is TRBV9, the J gene TRBJ2-1; 9 nucleotides agree with TRBD2. This CDR3 is built from 15 residues. The V and J ends lost 5 bases and 6 bases, in that order; junction bases with no gene match: 9. CDR1 SGDLS and CDR2 YYNGEE come from the germline V gene.

The CDR3 region is CASSIFASSGVNEQFF. The CDR3, as DNA: TGTGCCAGTAGTATATTTGCGTCTAGCGGGGTCAATGAGCAGTTCTTC. This chain links TRBV19 with TRBJ2-1, with 9 bases aligning to TRBD2. Germline assignment: CDR1 LNHDA and CDR2 SQIVND (reference sequence). The CDR3 sequence is 16 residues long. With 2 bases clipped from V and 6 bases from J, the junction kept 8 bases outside the gene matches.

This chain links TRBV4-2 with TRBJ2-5; D tentatively reads TRBD1 or TRBD2 (5 bases each). Germline CDR1 reads LGHNA; CDR2 reads YNFKEQ. V was pared by 0 bases and J by 5 bases, with 7 bases between. The CDR3 totals 13 residues. For the CDR3, the DNA is TGTGCCAGCAGCCAAGAGGGACGGGAGACCCAGTACTTC. It specifies CASSQEGRETQYF.

This clone was counted a single time. The chain is built from TRBV7-2 and TRBJ1-5; D not resolved. CDR1 is SGHTA and CDR2 is FQGNSA in the germline V gene. The CDR3 is 14 residues long. V gave up 5 bases and J gave up 2 bases, with 10 bases separating them. The CDR3: CASSPDVRNQPQHF. The CDR3 coding sequence is TGTGCCAGCAGCCCCGATGTTCGCAATCAGCCCCAGCATTTT.

The chain is built from TRBV30 and TRBJ2-1; no firm D call. The CDR3 runs 12 residues. Per germline, CDR1 GTSNPN and CDR2 SVGIG (reference sequence). The V end lost 8 bases, the J end lost 8 bases, and 16 bases lay between the germline ends. CDR3 sequence reads: CAASVFKHEQFF. For the CDR3, the DNA is TGTGCCGCATCGGTTTTCAAGCATGAGCAGTTCTTC.

This clone was detected only a few times. V is TRBV18 and J is TRBJ1-4, with D unresolved. Germline V CDR1 and CDR2: KGHSH, LQKENI. This CDR3 region has 12 residues. V gave up 5 bases and J gave up 8 bases, with 9 bases separating them. CDR3 loop: CASSKGDEKLFF. CDR3 coding DNA: TGTGCCAGCTCAAAGGGAGACGAAAAACTGTTTTTT.

This chain joins TRBV5-1 and TRBJ2-3, with 10 bases aligning to TRBD2. CDR3 length: 18 amino acids. V was pared by 0 bases and J by 2 bases, with 9 bases of the junction left unmatched. The germline CDR1 and CDR2 sequences are SGHRS and YFSETQ. CDR3 nucleotides: TGCGCCAGCAGCTTGGAAAGACTAGCGGGTCTAGTCACAGATACGCAGTATTTT. As protein: CASSLERLAGLVTDTQYF.

The chain couples TRBV4-2 to TRBJ2-3; TRBD2 matches 10 bases. Germline V gene data show CDR1 as LGHNA and CDR2 as YNFKEQ. With 4 bases clipped from V and 5 bases from J, the junction kept 9 bases outside the gene matches. The CDR3 covers 16 residues. CDR3 in DNA: TGTGCCAGCAGCCCGGGGGGACTAGCGTTCGGAGATACGCAGTATTTT. Its translation: CASSPGGLAFGDTQYF.

V and J are TRBV18 and TRBJ1-1; D may be TRBD1 (6 bases). V dropped 4 bases and J dropped 1 base, with 16 bases sitting between them. This CDR3 has 16 amino acids. Germline CDR1 reads KGHSH; CDR2 reads LQKENI. In nucleotides, the CDR3 is TGTGCCAGCTCACTCTATCGGGACATCCAGAACACTGAAGCTTTCTTT. This sequence encodes CASSLYRDIQNTEAFF.

The rearrangement uses TRBV27 and TRBJ2-7; D is unclear. In germline, CDR1 is MNHEY, CDR2 SMNVEV (reference sequence). V was clipped by 6 bases and J by 3 bases, with 9 bases between them. CDR3 length: 12 residues. The CDR3 DNA is TGTGCCAGCAGCCGGTCTCTCTACGAGCAGTACTTC. Protein: CASSRSLYEQYF.